The clone carrying this T cell receptor beta chain was detected many times. These data belong to a study of T-cell reconstitution after alpha-beta-depleted transplantation in children. Construction of the TCRbeta library involved unique molecular identifiers. TCRdb re-called the PCR reads through MiXCR, storing one row per CDR3 protein. The sample contains 230,000 or so distinct CDR3 sequences, around 12% of which appear only once. The CDR3 runs to 16 residues. Germline CDR1 and CDR2: SSHAT and FNYEAQ (reference sequence). V lost 4 bases, J lost 2 bases, and 17 bases lay in between. The chain joins TRBV7-7 to TRBJ2-5, with D possibly matching TRBD2 (5 bases). The sequenced sample was PBMCs from the stem cell graft donor, obtained from the stem cell graft. This TCR came from a human donor who donated a stem cell graft to a child with acute lymphoblastic leukemia. The CDR3 bases are TGTGCCAGCAGCTCCGGGGTGGCGACCCAACAAGAGACCCAGTACTTC. The encoded protein is CASSSGVATQQETQYF.